This TCR beta chain comes out of a study of cytomegalovirus exposure and HLA in healthy donors. The germline CDR1 and CDR2 sequences are SGHDT and YYEEEE. CDR3 size: 13 residues. J gave up 1 base and V 5 bases, and 2 bases lay outside the gene matches. Broader study findings: Using a false discovery rate of 0.05, a later analysis showed that 16,951 TCR beta sequences were associated with HLA alleles. Across donors, most TCRs were seen rarely, yet some public ones were widespread.

Vbeta (60) and Jbeta (13) primers were used in the PCR. Method: immunoSEQ multiplex PCR; TCRdb's copy keeps in-frame clones and lacks some. Of tens of thousands of clones detected, about 70% appear once; the ten largest clones hold less than 8.5%. This clone came up a few times. The antigen is unknown. Sequenced input: PBMCs. The chain joins TRBV5-6 to TRBJ1-1, with 7 bases aligning to TRBD1. The receptor was derived from a man aged 40-50 years in good health and CMV-seropositive. DNA for the CDR3: TGTGCCAGCAGAAGACAGGGGAACACTGAAGCTTTCTTT. Protein product: CASRRQGNTEAFF.